This T cell receptor beta chain emerged from a study of OX40 agonist ivuxolimab in advanced cancers. Looking at the study overall: Ivuxolimab, which targeted the costimulatory receptor OX40 (CD134), was an agonistic, fully human IgG2 monoclonal antibody. Intravenous ivuxolimab was administered to patients every 2 weeks at six dose levels: 0.01, 0.1, 0.3, 1.5, 3 and 10 mg/kg. The paper covers the monotherapy dose-escalation part of the phase I ivuxolimab trial, which included N ≈ 54 patients. Partial responses were achieved by three dose-escalation patients, of whom one had hepatocellular carcinoma and two had cutaneous melanoma. Peripheral TCRbeta sequencing was intended to test whether TCR sequence diversity was altered and clonal T-cell expansion was caused by ivuxolimab. Patients were allowed to have had prior anti-PD-1, anti-PD-L1 or anti-CTLA-4 therapy, and 30% to 40% of the dose-escalation patients had been treated with checkpoint inhibitors. The dose-escalation cohort was about 83% male with a mean age of roughly 62 years, ranging from 23 to 79. Of the roughly 52 dose-escalation patients, hepatocellular carcinoma was present in about 20, melanoma in roughly 15, renal cell carcinoma in 9 and head and neck cancer in 9. The paper's findings and limits, for the study overall: At doses of 0.1 to 3.0 mg/kg, clonal expansion of both CD4+ and CD8+ T cells in blood was seen between baseline and week 6. After ivuxolimab, more expanded clones were found on average in CD8+ T cells than in CD4+ T cells. Antigen specificity was not determined for the clonally expanded peripheral T cells. In the 0.1-3.0 mg/kg groups, partial responders were among the patients with the lowest normalized peripheral clonal expansion, particularly in CD8+ T cells. Low levels of normalized T-cell clonal expansion were also shown by some nonresponding patients.

CDR1 and CDR2 were assigned from the germline V gene (reference sequence) as LNHNV and YYDKDF. Reading from cysteine to phenylalanine, the CDR3 counts 18 amino acids. Only CDR3 DNA remains: 54 bases, in frame from the first base. Between the V and J ends, shortened by 0 bases and 7 bases respectively, the junction contains 22 bases. The trial excluded patients who had a history of autoimmune disease or were on systemic immunosuppression. Peripheral blood for TCR sequencing was drawn from every dose cohort at baseline, at cycle 4 day 1 and at cycle 7 day 1. Samples were obtained from an open-label, multicenter, first-in-human phase I dose-escalation trial of ivuxolimab. Adults with locally advanced or metastatic melanoma, renal cell, hepatocellular, or head and neck squamous cell carcinoma were enrolled in the trial. Before TCR sequencing, CD4+ T cells and CD8+ T cells were sorted from peripheral blood as separate populations.

Comment on this clone: The specificity of this receptor is unknown. No quality values exist for individual bases; no much larger clone is one base distant.

To sequence the TCRbeta CDR3 region, genomic DNA was isolated from the sorted cells. TCRbeta CDR3 regions were sequenced using the immunoSEQ Assay. Sourced from immuneACCESS, this table was stored by TCRdb with only in-frame sequences that have V and J called. A share of the clones is absent; for the studies checked, an unresolved V gene accounts for under half, and the remainder has no known explanation. In this sample the table shows tens of thousands of clones, roughly 90% of which occur a single time. The ten largest account for 18% of the sample. The clonotype originates from an adult with an advanced solid tumor such as melanoma, head and neck, liver or kidney cancer. The chain uses TRBV15 and TRBJ2-1, with TRBD2 as a weak D call on 5 bases. The material was CD4+ or CD8+ T cells sorted from blood, obtained in a trial of the OX40 agonist ivuxolimab. The sequenced DNA: TGTGCCACCAGCAGAGATCCCGAAGAGGGTTCCTTGTGGAATGAGCAGTTCTTC. It is translated as CATSRDPEEGSLWNEQFF.